This T cell receptor beta chain was identified in a study of blood T cells in healthy people across ages. There were healthy Caucasian individuals from Russia, aged 6 to 90, serving as donors. Each sample used at least 6.5 million PBMCs. The CDR3 has 14 amino acids. Alongside a J-beta primer mix, a sample-barcoded 5' primer served in a second PCR lasting roughly 7 to 12 cycles. Using its own MiXCR run on the 5' RACE reads, TCRdb lists one record per CDR3 protein. The sample records 750,000 to 950,000 distinct CDR3 sequences, roughly 24% being singletons. The sample also formed part of further work on T cells of mothers and their children.

The specimen sequenced was blood. This TCR was sampled from a boy between 10 and 17 years old in good health. V usage is TRBV12-3 or TRBV12-4 and J usage is TRBJ2-1; possible D gene TRBD1, 5 bases. The DNA matches TRBJ2-7 better at its end, which makes the J call doubtful. The CDR3 DNA reads TGTGCCAGCAGTTTAGTAGGGGTCCCCTACGAGCAGTACTTC. Translation gives CASSLVGVPYEQYF.